The clone carrying this TCR beta chain was counted a single time. The CDR3 is 15 amino acids. Trimming left V 1 base short and J 5 bases short, with 15 bases between. CDR1 is SGHRS and CDR2 is YFSETQ in the germline V gene. This sample is part of a study of blood T cell repertoires in COVID-19. Repertoires were generated with immunoSEQ multiplex PCR, while TCRdb's copy carries only in-frame clones and drops some. The sample contains about 68,000 clones, about 86% of which appear only once. This sequence joins TRBV5-1 and TRBJ1-2; no firm D call. Input material: peripheral blood. The TCR was taken from a man in his fifties or sixties with acute or convalescent COVID-19. This chain's CDR3 is CASSLSPLLGYGYTF. The DNA of the CDR3 is TGCGCCAGCAGCTTGAGCCCCCTGCTTGGTTATGGCTACACCTTC.